This T cell receptor (beta chain) was identified during a study of OX40 agonist ivuxolimab in advanced cancers. Broader study findings: At doses 0.1 to 3.0 mg/kg, CD4+ and CD8+ clones expanded.

Sequencing used immunoSEQ multiplex PCR; TCRdb keeps in-frame clones, though not all of them. This sample has tens of thousands of clones, with 70% to 90% found just once. This clone was recorded a few times. Its cognate antigen is unknown. V lost 2 bases and J 7 bases, leaving 3 bases between the germline ends. The germline CDR1 and CDR2 sequences are MNHEY and SVGAGI. CDR3 length: 12 amino acids. The sequence was collected from an adult with an advanced solid tumor such as melanoma, head and neck, liver or kidney cancer. Specimen: CD4+ or CD8+ T cells sorted from blood, collected in a trial of the OX40 agonist ivuxolimab. The chain uses TRBV6-5 and TRBJ1-6; the D is unclear. The CDR3 region has the DNA TGTGCCAGCAGTTACGGCAATTCACCCCTCCACTTT. Its protein is CASSYGNSPLHF.